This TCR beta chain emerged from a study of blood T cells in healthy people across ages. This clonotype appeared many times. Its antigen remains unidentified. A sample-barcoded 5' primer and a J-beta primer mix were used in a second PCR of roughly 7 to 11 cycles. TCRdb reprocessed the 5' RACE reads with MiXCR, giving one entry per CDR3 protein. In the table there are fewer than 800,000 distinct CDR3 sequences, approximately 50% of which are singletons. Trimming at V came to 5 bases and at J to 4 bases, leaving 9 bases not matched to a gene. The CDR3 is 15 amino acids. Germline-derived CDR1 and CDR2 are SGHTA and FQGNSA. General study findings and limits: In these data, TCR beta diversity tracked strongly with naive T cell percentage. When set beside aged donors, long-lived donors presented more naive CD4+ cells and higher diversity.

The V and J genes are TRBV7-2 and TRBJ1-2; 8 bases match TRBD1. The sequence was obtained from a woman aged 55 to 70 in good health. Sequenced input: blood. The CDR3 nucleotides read TGTGCCAGCAGCCTAGGTCCAGGGGGCGCCTATGGCTACACCTTC. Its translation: CASSLGPGGAYGYTF.